This T cell receptor beta chain was recorded in a study of CD8+ T cells in alopecia areata. As for the study in general: Oral tofacitinib, 5 to 10 mg twice daily, was given in an open-label trial. Tofacitinib exposure lasted 6 to 18 months, followed by 6 months off drug.

Extraction and reverse transcription of RNA yielded cDNA as the sequencing template. The protocol was immunoSEQ multiplex PCR, while the TCRdb copy is restricted to in-frame clones and leaves out a portion. The table includes hundreds of thousands of clones, about two thirds detected once. Sorted out of PBMCs were CD4+ T cells and CD8+ T cells. The sample in question was CD4+ T cells sorted from blood, obtained at week 0. The receptor's source is a human donor with alopecia areata.

This CDR3 is CASSYPGQGNYEQYF. DNA of the CDR3: TGTGCCAGCAGTTACCCTGGACAGGGTAACTACGAGCAGTACTTC. This chain connects TRBV6-6 to TRBJ2-7, with 8 bases identical to TRBD1. The CDR3 is made up of 15 amino acids. With 2 bases clipped from V and 3 bases from J, the junction kept 6 bases outside the gene matches. The germline CDR1 and CDR2 sequences are MNHNY and SVGAGI (reference sequence).